The rows below give T cell receptor beta chains drawn from one sample of a study of cytomegalovirus exposure and HLA in healthy donors. Assay used: immunoSEQ multiplex PCR; TCRdb lists only in-frame clones, some missing. The sample includes some 220,000 clones, roughly 89% of them seen just once. The sequencing sample was made of PBMCs. The receptors come from a woman aged 18 to 35 in good health and CMV-seronegative. CDR3s include the opening cysteine and the closing phenylalanine or tryptophan. D genes are given only for firm matches. Clone size is not always given. Where it is, it says once, few, many or a class for expanded clones.

J | V | D | size | CDR3 | DNA
TRBJ2-7 | TRBV7-9 | - | - | CASSVALSYEQYF | TGTGCCAGCAGCGTCGCGCTTTCCTACGAGCAGTACTTC
TRBJ2-7 | TRBV4-3 | - | - | CASSQGLGGGYEQYF | TGCGCCAGCAGCCAAGGGTTAGGGGGAGGGTACGAGCAGTACTTC
TRBJ2-5 | TRBV2 | TRBD1 | - | CASRRDSQETQYF | TGTGCCAGCAGAAGGGACAGCCAAGAGACCCAGTACTTC
TRBJ2-2 | TRBV5-6 | TRBD1 | once | CASSLAETGGQGELFF | TGTGCCAGCAGCTTGGCCGAGACAGGGGGCCAAGGGGAGCTGTTTTTT
TRBJ2-1 | TRBV9 | - | once | CASSVDTRGEQFF | TGTGCCAGCAGCGTAGACACGCGGGGAGAGCAGTTCTTC
TRBJ2-5 | TRBV4-1 | - | - | CASSPPIGSVESETQYF | TGCGCCAGCAGCCCGCCCATCGGGTCTGTCGAATCGGAGACCCAGTACTTC
TRBJ2-7 | TRBV4-1 | TRBD1 | - | CASSPGGAGVEEQYF | TGCGCCAGCAGCCCAGGGGGCGCTGGGGTCGAAGAGCAGTACTTC
TRBJ2-3 | TRBV4-2 | - | - | CASSQGRRADTQYF | TGTGCCAGCAGCCAAGGAAGGAGGGCAGATACGCAGTATTTT
TRBJ1-2 | TRBV9 | - | - | CASSVADRRMNYGYTF | TGTGCCAGCAGCGTAGCAGACAGGAGGATGAACTATGGCTACACCTTC
TRBJ2-6 | TRBV6-1 | TRBD1 | - | CASSGDRQLVGVNVLTF | TGTGCCAGCAGTGGGGACAGGCAACTGGTAGGGGTCAACGTCCTGACTTTC
TRBJ1-1 | TRBV6-5 | - | - | CASSYHGNTEAFF | TGTGCCAGCAGTTACCACGGGAACACTGAAGCTTTCTTT
TRBJ1-4 | TRBV7-9 | TRBD1 | - | CASSRISGTAGEKLFF | TGTGCCAGCAGCCGAATATCTGGGACAGCCGGTGAAAAACTGTTTTTT
TRBJ2-7 | TRBV27 | TRBD2 | - | CASSYLAGVVEQYF | TGTGCCAGCAGTTACTTAGCGGGAGTGGTCGAGCAGTACTTC
TRBJ2-7 | TRBV5-1 | TRBD1 | few | CASSPRDRAYEQYF | TGCGCCAGCAGCCCCCGGGACAGGGCCTACGAGCAGTACTTC
TRBJ1-4 | TRBV6-6 | - | - | CASRRRTFATNEKLFF | TGTGCCAGCAGAAGACGGACTTTTGCAACTAATGAAAAACTGTTTTTT
TRBJ1-3 | TRBV6-5 | - | - | CASRVTRGSGNTIYF | TGTGCCAGCAGGGTAACTAGAGGCTCTGGAAACACCATATATTTT
TRBJ2-7 | TRBV5-6 | - | - | CASSPETGEAPYEQYF | TGTGCCAGCAGCCCAGAAACAGGGGAGGCTCCCTACGAGCAGTACTTC
TRBJ1-1 | TRBV5-8 | - | - | CASSSTTEGNTEAFF | TGTGCCAGCAGCTCCACGACGGAGGGGAACACTGAAGCTTTCTTT
TRBJ2-5 | TRBV27 | - | - | CASSLSSPEETQYF | TGTGCCAGCAGTTTATCCTCTCCAGAAGAGACCCAGTACTTC
TRBJ2-3 | TRBV4-3 | TRBD2 | - | CASSQPSGGRGTDTQYF | TGCGCCAGCAGCCAACCTAGCGGGGGTCGAGGCACAGATACGCAGTATTTT
TRBJ2-1 | TRBV4-1 | - | - | CASSQDPGESYNEQFF | TGCGCCAGCAGCCAAGATCCGGGGGAGTCCTACAATGAGCAGTTCTTC
TRBJ2-3 | TRBV6-4 | TRBD2 | - | CASRVVAGDTDTQYF | TGTGCCAGCCGCGTGGTGGCGGGGGACACAGATACGCAGTATTTT
TRBJ2-3 | TRBV30 | - | - | CAWSVLADTQYF | TGTGCCTGGAGTGTACTGGCAGATACGCAGTATTTT
TRBJ2-7 | TRBV10-2 | TRBD1 | - | CASSRTGVPAYEQYF | TGCGCCAGCAGTCGGACAGGGGTACCCGCCTACGAGCAGTACTTC
TRBJ1-1 | TRBV5-4 | - | - | CASSLPIRAEAFF | TGTGCCAGCAGCTTGCCCATTCGCGCTGAAGCTTTCTTT
TRBJ2-7 | TRBV9 | - | - | CARRLGGGRYEQYF | TGTGCCAGGCGGCTGGGGGGAGGACGCTACGAGCAGTACTTC
TRBJ2-1 | TRBV10-3 | TRBD2 | - | CAIGKGGGLAGNEQFF | TGTGCCATCGGGAAAGGTGGGGGACTAGCGGGCAATGAGCAGTTCTTC
TRBJ2-2 | TRBV13 | - | - | CASSLYKFFTGELFF | TGTGCCAGCAGCTTATATAAATTCTTCACCGGGGAGCTGTTTTTT
TRBJ1-2 | TRBV7-2 | TRBD1 | - | CASSLGDSTILHYGYTF | TGTGCCAGCAGCTTGGGGGACAGTACGATTTTGCACTATGGCTACACCTTC
TRBJ1-1 | TRBV18 | - | - | CAALGGKENTEAFF | TGTGCAGCTCTTGGCGGGAAAGAAAACACTGAAGCTTTCTTT
TRBJ2-5 | TRBV7-2 | - | - | CASSQRGQETQYF | TGTGCCAGCAGCCAACGGGGTCAAGAGACCCAGTACTTC
TRBJ1-1 | TRBV5-1 | - | - | CASSQHTVQGRNTEAFF | TGCGCCAGCAGCCAACACACCGTTCAGGGGAGGAACACTGAAGCTTTCTTT
TRBJ2-1 | TRBV2 | TRBD2 | - | CASGESGLAGVENEQFF | TGTGCCAGCGGCGAGTCAGGACTAGCGGGAGTGGAGAATGAGCAGTTCTTC
TRBJ2-3 | TRBV5-1 | TRBD1 | - | CASSMPGQDTDTQYF | TGCGCCAGCAGCATGCCGGGACAGGACACAGATACGCAGTATTTT
TRBJ2-7 | TRBV11-2 | - | - | CASSLTLGPVEQYF | TGTGCCAGCAGCTTGACCCTGGGGCCTGTCGAGCAGTACTTC
TRBJ2-7 | TRBV27 | TRBD2 | - | CASRKLAGGVREQYF | TGTGCCAGCAGGAAACTAGCGGGGGGGGTACGCGAGCAGTACTTC
TRBJ2-4 | TRBV27 | - | - | CASSISGTGKNIQYF | TGTGCCAGCAGTATAAGCGGGACAGGAAAAAACATTCAGTACTTC
TRBJ2-3 | TRBV5-4 | TRBD2 | - | CASRTYISGDETDTQYF | TGTGCCAGCAGGACGTACATTAGCGGGGACGAAACAGATACGCAGTATTTT
TRBJ2-3 | TRBV11-3 | TRBD2 | once | CASSLLAGGMADTQYF | TGTGCCAGCAGCTTGCTAGCGGGAGGAATGGCAGATACGCAGTATTTT
TRBJ1-5 | TRBV19 | TRBD1 | - | CASSSGQGGNQPQHF | TGTGCCAGTAGTTCCGGACAGGGAGGGAATCAGCCCCAGCATTTT
TRBJ2-1 | TRBV5-4 | TRBD2 | - | CASSLSSGLAGPNNEQFF | TGTGCCAGCAGCTTGTCTTCGGGGCTAGCGGGACCCAACAATGAGCAGTTCTTC
TRBJ2-7 | TRBV6-5 | TRBD1 | - | CASSSLGVQGHYEQYF | TGTGCCAGCAGTTCATTGGGGGTACAGGGGCACTACGAGCAGTACTTC
TRBJ2-1 | TRBV5-1 | - | - | CASSLILGGNEQFF | TGCGCCAGCAGCCTTATCCTCGGTGGCAATGAGCAGTTCTTC
TRBJ2-1 | TRBV9 | - | once | CASSVEDRYNEQFF | TGTGCCAGCAGCGTAGAAGACAGATACAATGAGCAGTTCTTC
TRBJ1-4 | TRBV5-4 | - | few | CASSVQGEKLFF | TGTGCCAGCAGCGTACAGGGCGAAAAACTGTTTTTT
TRBJ1-2 | TRBV19 | TRBD1 | - | CASTTSRAHGTGVYGYTF | TGTGCCAGTACCACCTCTCGGGCTCACGGGACAGGGGTTTATGGCTACACCTTC
TRBJ2-5 | TRBV29-1 | TRBD1 | - | CSVEAGGRETQYF | TGCAGCGTTGAAGCAGGGGGCAGAGAGACCCAGTACTTC
TRBJ1-3 | TRBV6-5 | TRBD1 | - | CASIKDRDGNTIYF | TGTGCCAGCATCAAAGACAGGGACGGAAACACCATATATTTT
TRBJ2-7 | TRBV7-8 | - | - | CASSLGQGGYEQYF | TGTGCCAGCAGCTTAGGGCAGGGTGGTTACGAGCAGTACTTC
TRBJ1-3 | TRBV9 | - | - | CASSVYDLRENTIYF | TGTGCCAGCAGCGTTTACGACCTGAGGGAAAACACCATATATTTT
TRBJ2-7 | TRBV9 | - | - | CASSVASRDEQYF | TGTGCCAGCAGCGTAGCTTCTCGGGACGAGCAGTACTTC
TRBJ1-1 | TRBV18 | - | - | CASSATGTTEAFF | TGTGCCAGCTCAGCCACAGGCACAACTGAAGCTTTCTTT
TRBJ1-3 | TRBV7-9 | TRBD1 | - | CASSFMMTGGGNTIYF | TGTGCCAGCAGCTTCATGATGACAGGGGGTGGAAACACCATATATTTT
TRBJ2-1 | TRBV5-1 | TRBD2 | - | CASSWTSGSPSYNEQFF | TGCGCCAGCAGCTGGACTAGCGGGAGCCCCTCCTACAATGAGCAGTTCTTC
TRBJ2-2 | TRBV18 | TRBD1 | - | CASSPPGQGRTGELFF | TGTGCCAGCTCACCACCCGGACAGGGACGTACCGGGGAGCTGTTTTTT
TRBJ2-5 | TRBV5-8 | - | - | CASSLSDRTYQETQYF | TGTGCCAGCAGCTTGTCAGACAGAACTTACCAAGAGACCCAGTACTTC
TRBJ2-2 | TRBV7-9 | - | - | CASSIDSEAGELFF | TGTGCCAGCAGCATCGACTCCGAGGCCGGGGAGCTGTTTTTT
TRBJ1-2 | TRBV19 | TRBD1 | - | CASSLKGVGQGHNYGYTF | TGTGCCAGTAGCCTAAAAGGGGTTGGACAGGGGCATAACTATGGCTACACCTTC
TRBJ1-4 | TRBV11-3 | - | - | CASSLGQGDEKLFF | TGTGCCAGCAGCTTAGGCCAGGGTGATGAAAAACTGTTTTTT